Included here is one T cell receptor (beta chain) sequence, with context. The antigen is undetermined. Enrolled patients, whose metastatic non-small-cell lung cancer was chemo-refractory, received focal radiation plus CTLA-4 blockade with ipilimumab. The sample originates from a study of radiotherapy plus CTLA-4 blockade in lung cancer. Turning to the study itself: Objective responses arose in about 18% of patients, and 25% to 40% experienced disease control.

Profiling relied on immunoSEQ multiplex PCR, and the TCRdb table lists in-frame clones only, not all of them. The data show about 38,000 clones, 86% seen once. Overall study results and limits: Clones derived from tumor TCRs expanded in blood after radiotherapy plus ipilimumab.

CDR1 is MDHEN, CDR2 SYDVKM, per germline. This CDR3 has 13 residues. This sample comprised peripheral blood, obtained from a patient treated with radiotherapy plus ipilimumab. This receptor was taken from a human donor with non-small cell lung cancer whose response to radiotherapy plus ipilimumab could not be evaluated. The chain joins TRBV28 to TRBJ1-2; TRBD1 agrees at 8 bases. CDR3 in amino acids: CAVNRGGDYGYTF. The DNA for the CDR3 is TGTGCGGTCAACAGGGGGGGGGACTATGGCTACACCTTC.